What follows are 12 T cell receptor beta chains derived from one specimen sequenced in a study of PD-1 blockade in classical Hodgkin lymphoma. All patients relapsed after autologous stem cell transplantation, and brentuximab vedotin exposure varied. The data were produced by immunoSEQ multiplex PCR, yet TCRdb's version contains in-frame clones alone and is incomplete. The data hold under 30,000 clones, with 82% observed a single time. The sequencing used peripheral blood mononuclear cells (PBMCs), collected before the second cycle of nivolumab. The receptors originated from a human donor with classical Hodgkin lymphoma.

The chain uses TRBV2 and TRBJ1-2; D remains ambiguous. V lost 9 bases and J 0 bases, leaving 17 bases between the germline ends. CDR1 and CDR2 (germline): SNHLY, FYNNEI. This CDR3 contains 15 residues. CDR3: CASTNRAQANYGYTF. DNA of the CDR3: TGTGCCAGTACCAATCGGGCTCAAGCTAACTATGGCTACACCTTC.

This clone was seen just once. This chain joins TRBV5-1 and TRBJ2-7, with 7 positions matching TRBD2. The CDR3 length is 15 residues. Germline assignment: CDR1 SGHRS and CDR2 YFSETQ. The V and J ends lost 6 bases and 2 bases, in that order; junction bases with no gene match: 11. The CDR3 here is CASKPNWDYTYEQYF. As DNA, the CDR3 is TGCGCCAGCAAGCCGAATTGGGACTACACCTACGAGCAGTACTTC.

This clone has a single count. The chain recombines TRBV13 with TRBJ1-1; D call uncertain. Germline assignment: CDR1 PRHDT and CDR2 FYEKMQ (reference sequence). Trimming removed 2 bases from V and 0 bases from J, with 4 bases in between. This CDR3 contains 13 residues. The CDR3 here is CASSLTVNTEAFF. CDR3 nucleotides: TGTGCCAGCAGCTTAACGGTGAACACTGAAGCTTTCTTT.

The genes are TRBV15 and TRBJ1-2; D remains ambiguous. Germline values: CDR1 LNHNV, CDR2 YYDKDF (reference sequence). V gave up 1 base and J gave up 0 bases, with 12 bases separating them. The CDR3 sequence is 16 residues long. The CDR3 DNA reads as TGTGCCACCAGCAGAGGGATCCAACGGGCTAACTATGGCTACACCTTC. It encodes CATSRGIQRANYGYTF.

The sample holds one count of this clone. The genes are TRBV28 and TRBJ1-2; D is ambiguous. The CDR3 is 13 amino acids. Per germline, CDR1 MDHEN and CDR2 SYDVKM. Trimming took 2 bases from V and 2 from J, leaving 6 bases between them. The CDR3 loop reads CASSLARNYGYTF. The CDR3 DNA sequence: TGTGCCAGCAGTTTAGCCAGGAACTATGGCTACACCTTC.

Only one count was recorded for this clone. CDR3 nucleotide sequence: TGTGCCAGCAGCGTAGGGGGCGAGCAGTTCTTC. Its translation is CASSVGGEQFF. This chain uses TRBV9 with TRBJ2-1, with TRBD1 as a possible D gene (5 bases). CDR1 SGDLS and CDR2 YYNGEE come from the germline V gene. The V end was cut by 0 bases, the J end by 10 bases, with 5 bases between. The CDR3 runs 11 residues.

This chain links TRBV7-9 with TRBJ2-7; TRBD2 is a possible D gene (6 bases). The germline V gene has CDR1 SEHNR and CDR2 FQNEAQ (reference sequence). The CDR3 runs 12 residues. V was shortened by 10 bases and J by 4 bases, with 14 bases between the two germline ends. CDR3 amino acids: CATDMGGYEQYF. The DNA for the CDR3 is TGTGCCACCGACATGGGGGGATACGAGCAGTACTTC.

This chain links TRBV7-9 with TRBJ2-5, with D maybe TRBD1 (5 bases). The CDR3 is made up of 14 amino acids. V lost 2 bases, J lost 5 bases, and 12 bases lay in between. CDR1 is SEHNR, CDR2 FQNEAQ, per germline (reference sequence). CDR3 amino acids: CASSLSRVGETQYF. CDR3 DNA: TGTGCCAGCAGCTTATCCAGGGTAGGCGAGACCCAGTACTTC.

The chain is built from TRBV28 and TRBJ1-1, with D unclear. The germline CDR1 and CDR2 sequences are MDHEN and SYDVKM. The CDR3 consists of 11 residues. Deletions cut 4 bases from V and 7 bases from J, with 7 bases between. The CDR3 nucleotides read TGTGCCAGCAGTTGGAGCAGTGAAGCTTTCTTT. Translation gives CASSWSSEAFF. The full variable domain, its missing parts supplied by reference TRBV28 and TRBJ1-1, is DVKVTQSSRYLVKRTGEKVFLECVQDMDHENMFWYRQDPGLGLRLIYFSYDVKMKEKGDIPEGYSVSREKKERFSLILESASTNQTSMYLCASSWSSEAFFGQGTRLTVV.

This clone was seen a handful of times. The chain couples TRBV7-8 to TRBJ2-7, with 8 bases fitting TRBD1. V gave up 3 bases and J gave up 6 bases; unmatched junction bases: 7. The CDR3 is made up of 14 amino acids. Germline lookup yields CDR1 SGHVS and CDR2 FQNEAQ. The DNA of the CDR3 is TGTGCCAGCAGCTTGGGAGCAGGGGGCGGCGAGCAGTACTTC. Protein: CASSLGAGGGEQYF.

The chain couples TRBV7-2 to TRBJ2-5; D is undetermined. The germline CDR1 and CDR2 sequences are SGHTA and FQGNSA. The CDR3 has 14 residues. Trimming removed 1 base from V and 4 bases from J, with 10 bases in between. The CDR3 DNA is TGTGCCAGCAGCTTAGTACCGCGTAGAGAGACCCAGTACTTC. Translating it yields CASSLVPRRETQYF.

The chain couples TRBV5-6 to TRBJ2-5, with 7 positions matching TRBD2. TRBJ2-7 matches the DNA end more closely, so the J call is doubtful. The germline CDR1 and CDR2 sequences are SGHDT and YYEEEE. This CDR3 spans 14 amino acids. CDR3 sequence: CASSLVAGVGEQYF. As DNA, the CDR3 is TGTGCCAGCAGCTTGGTCGCGGGGGTTGGCGAGCAGTACTTC.